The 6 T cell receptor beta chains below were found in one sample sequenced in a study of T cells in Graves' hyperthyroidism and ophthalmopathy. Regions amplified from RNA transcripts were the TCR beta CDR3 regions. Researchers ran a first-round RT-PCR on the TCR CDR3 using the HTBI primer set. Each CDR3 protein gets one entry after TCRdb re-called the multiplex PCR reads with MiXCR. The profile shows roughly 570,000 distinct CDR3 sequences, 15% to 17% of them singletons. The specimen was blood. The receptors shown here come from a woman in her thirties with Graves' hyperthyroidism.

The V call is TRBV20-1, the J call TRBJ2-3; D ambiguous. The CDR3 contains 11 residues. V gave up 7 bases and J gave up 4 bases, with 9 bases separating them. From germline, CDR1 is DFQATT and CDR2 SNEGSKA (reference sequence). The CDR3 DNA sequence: TGCAGTGTCAAAAAGGCAGATACGCAGTATTTT. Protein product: CSVKKADTQYF.

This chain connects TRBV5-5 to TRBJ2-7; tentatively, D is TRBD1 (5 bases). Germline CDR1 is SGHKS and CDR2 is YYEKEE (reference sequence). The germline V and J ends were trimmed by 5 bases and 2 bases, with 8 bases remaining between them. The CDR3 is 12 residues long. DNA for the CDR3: TGTGCCAGCAGGGGGCGCACCTACGAGCAGTACTTC. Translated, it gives CASRGRTYEQYF.

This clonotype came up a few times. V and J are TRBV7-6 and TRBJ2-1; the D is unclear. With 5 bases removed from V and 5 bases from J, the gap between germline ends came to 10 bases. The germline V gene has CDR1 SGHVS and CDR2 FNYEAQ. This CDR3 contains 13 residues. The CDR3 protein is CASSPPTDNEQFF. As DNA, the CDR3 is TGTGCCAGCAGCCCACCAACAGACAATGAGCAGTTCTTC.

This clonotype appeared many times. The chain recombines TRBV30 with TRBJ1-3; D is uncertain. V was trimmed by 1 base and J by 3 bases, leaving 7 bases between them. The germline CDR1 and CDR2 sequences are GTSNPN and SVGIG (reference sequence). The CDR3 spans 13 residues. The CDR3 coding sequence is TGTGCCTGGAGTGAGAGGGTTGGAAACACCATATATTTT. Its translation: CAWSERVGNTIYF.

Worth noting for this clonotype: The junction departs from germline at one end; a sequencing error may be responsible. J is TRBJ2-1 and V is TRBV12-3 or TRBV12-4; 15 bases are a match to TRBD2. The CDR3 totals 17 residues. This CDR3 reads CASSLGTSGRAYDEQFF. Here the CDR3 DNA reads TGTGCCAGCAGTTTAGGGACTAGCGGGAGGGCCTACGATGAGCAGTTCTTC.

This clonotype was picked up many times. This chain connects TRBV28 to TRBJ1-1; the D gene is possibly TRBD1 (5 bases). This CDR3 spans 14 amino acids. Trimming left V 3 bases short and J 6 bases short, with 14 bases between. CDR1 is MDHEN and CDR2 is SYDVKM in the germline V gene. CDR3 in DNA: TGTGCCAGCAGTTTCGGGGGAGGCGTCGCTGAAGCTTTCTTT. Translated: CASSFGGGVAEAFF.